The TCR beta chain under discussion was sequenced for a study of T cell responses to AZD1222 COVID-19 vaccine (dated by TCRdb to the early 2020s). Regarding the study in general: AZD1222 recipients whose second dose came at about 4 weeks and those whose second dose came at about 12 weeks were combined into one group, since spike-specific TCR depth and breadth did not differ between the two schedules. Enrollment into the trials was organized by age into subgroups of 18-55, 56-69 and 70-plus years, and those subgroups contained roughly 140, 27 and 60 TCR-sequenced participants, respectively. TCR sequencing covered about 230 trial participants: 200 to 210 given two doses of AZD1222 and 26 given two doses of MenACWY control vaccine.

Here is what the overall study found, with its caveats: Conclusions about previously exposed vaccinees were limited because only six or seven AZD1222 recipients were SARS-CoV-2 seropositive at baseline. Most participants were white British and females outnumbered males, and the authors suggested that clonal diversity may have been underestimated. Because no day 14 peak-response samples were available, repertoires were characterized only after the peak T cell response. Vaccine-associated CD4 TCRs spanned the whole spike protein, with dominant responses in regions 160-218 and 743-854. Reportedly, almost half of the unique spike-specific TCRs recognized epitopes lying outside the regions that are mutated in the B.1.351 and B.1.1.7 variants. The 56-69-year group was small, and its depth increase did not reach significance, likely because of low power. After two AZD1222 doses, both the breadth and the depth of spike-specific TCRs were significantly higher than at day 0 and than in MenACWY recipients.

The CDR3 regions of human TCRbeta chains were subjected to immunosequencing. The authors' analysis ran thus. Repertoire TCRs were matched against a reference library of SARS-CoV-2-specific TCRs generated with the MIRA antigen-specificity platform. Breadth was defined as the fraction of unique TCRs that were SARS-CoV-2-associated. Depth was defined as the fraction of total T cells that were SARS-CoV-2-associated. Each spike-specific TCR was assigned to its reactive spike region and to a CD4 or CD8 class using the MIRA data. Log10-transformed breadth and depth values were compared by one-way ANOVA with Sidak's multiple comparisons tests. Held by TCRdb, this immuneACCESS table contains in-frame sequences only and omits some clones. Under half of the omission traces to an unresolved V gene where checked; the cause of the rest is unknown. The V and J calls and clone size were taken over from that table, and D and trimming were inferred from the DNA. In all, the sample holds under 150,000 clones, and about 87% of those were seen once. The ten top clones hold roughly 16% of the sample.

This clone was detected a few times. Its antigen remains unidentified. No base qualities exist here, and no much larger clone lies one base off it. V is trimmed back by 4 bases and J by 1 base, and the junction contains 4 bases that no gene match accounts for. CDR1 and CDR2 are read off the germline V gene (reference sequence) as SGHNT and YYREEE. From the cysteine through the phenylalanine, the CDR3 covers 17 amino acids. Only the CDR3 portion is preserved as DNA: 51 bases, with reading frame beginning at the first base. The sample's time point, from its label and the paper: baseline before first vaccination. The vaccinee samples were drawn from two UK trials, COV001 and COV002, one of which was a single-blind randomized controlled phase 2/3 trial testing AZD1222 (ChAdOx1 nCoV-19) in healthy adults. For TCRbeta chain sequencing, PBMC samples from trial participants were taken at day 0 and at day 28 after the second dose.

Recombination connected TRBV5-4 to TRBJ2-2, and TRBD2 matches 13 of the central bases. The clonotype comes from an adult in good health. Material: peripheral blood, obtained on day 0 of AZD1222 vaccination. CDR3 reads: CASSPLAGGLNTGELFF. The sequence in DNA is TGTGCCAGCAGCCCACTAGCGGGGGGGCTGAACACCGGGGAGCTGTTTTTT.